Below, 30 T cell receptor beta chains from the same sample are listed, as sequenced in a study of neurological immune-mediated disorders. TCRdb itself ran the 5' RACE reads through MiXCR, one entry per CDR3 protein. This sample has 120,000 or so distinct CDR3 sequences, with roughly 3.2% found just once. The source material was PBMCs. The receptors come from a woman younger than 45 with multiple sclerosis.

This clonotype was detected many times. This chain connects TRBV12-3 or TRBV12-4 to TRBJ2-4; D ambiguous. V lost 5 bases, J lost 5 bases, and 10 bases lay in between. This CDR3 spans 13 amino acids. The CDR3 DNA is TGTGCCAGCAGTCCCCACTCCCAAAACATTCAGTACTTC. Translating gives CASSPHSQNIQYF.

This clonotype was seen ten or more times. The J gene is TRBJ2-3, the V gene TRBV11-2; 7 bases agree with TRBD2. The CDR3 contains 15 residues. The trim removed 6 bases at V and 4 bases at J, leaving 10 bases unmatched. The germline V gene has CDR1 SGHAT and CDR2 FQNNGV. As DNA, the CDR3 is TGTGCCAGCAGACGAGTAGGAGCGGGGCCAGATACGCAGTATTTT. Protein sequence: CASRRVGAGPDTQYF. Looking up the rest from reference TRBV11-2 and TRBJ2-3 gives the full variable domain: EAGVAQSPRYKIIEKRQSVAFWCNPISGHATLYWYQQILGQGPKLLIQFQNNGVVDDSQLPKDRFSAERLKGVDSTLKIQPAKLEDSAVYLCASRRVGAGPDTQYFGPGTRLTVL.

This clonotype occurred many times. V is TRBV29-1 and J is TRBJ2-7; 8 bases align to TRBD1. CDR3 length: 14 residues. The V gene's germline CDR1 is SQVTM and CDR2 ANQGSEA. Germline trimming cut 7 bases from V and 6 bases from J; bases unmatched to any gene: 14. The CDR3 DNA is TGCAGCGCTGGAATGACAGGGGCGACGGGCGAGCAGTACTTC. It yields the protein CSAGMTGATGEQYF.

This clonotype has a count of ten or more. The chain links TRBV20-1 to TRBJ1-1, with a tentative D call TRBD1 (6 bases). The CDR3 loop spans 13 amino acids. V shed 3 bases and J shed 3 bases, with 11 bases lying between them. CDR1 is DFQATT, CDR2 SNEGSKA, per germline (reference sequence). The CDR3 loop reads CSASWGGYTEAFF. In nucleotides, the CDR3 is TGCAGTGCTAGCTGGGGGGGCTACACTGAAGCTTTCTTT.

The chain recombines TRBV3-1 with TRBJ2-1; D perhaps matches TRBD2 (5 bases). The CDR3 consists of 16 residues. Germline CDR1 and CDR2: LGHDT and YNNKEL (reference sequence). Trimming cost V 1 base and J 0 bases, with 10 bases left between them. CDR3 nucleotide sequence: TGTGCCAGCAGCCAAGCTGACTACGACTCCTACAATGAGCAGTTCTTC. Translated: CASSQADYDSYNEQFF.

In its sample, this clonotype was seen many times. This chain connects TRBV10-3 to TRBJ2-1; D tentatively fits TRBD1 or TRBD2 (5 bases each). Germline V CDR1 and CDR2: ENHRY, SYGVKD. This CDR3 has 13 amino acids. Trimming pared 6 bases from V and 8 bases from J, leaving 14 bases between. CDR3 residues: CAIRGDARDEQFF. Here the CDR3 DNA reads TGTGCCATCAGGGGGGACGCGAGGGATGAGCAGTTCTTC.

This clonotype was picked up many times. This chain connects TRBV7-2 to TRBJ2-3, with unresolved D. There are 13 residues in the CDR3. V was shortened by 2 bases and J by 3 bases, with 6 bases between the two germline ends. CDR1 SGHTA and CDR2 FQGNSA come from the germline V gene. CDR3 sequence reads: CASSLTWTDTQYF. The CDR3 DNA is TGTGCCAGCAGCTTAACGTGGACAGATACGCAGTATTTT.

There are a few counts of this clonotype. This chain links TRBV7-2 with TRBJ1-1; D ambiguous. CDR3 length: 10 residues. The germline CDR1 and CDR2 sequences are SGHTA and FQGNSA. Trimming cost V 5 bases and J 9 bases, with 7 bases left between them. CDR3: CASSNRKAFF. CDR3 in DNA: TGTGCCAGCAGCAACAGAAAAGCTTTCTTT. The full variable domain, in which reference TRBV7-2 and TRBJ1-1 provide the parts outside the CDR3, is GAGVSQSPSNKVTEKGKDVELRCDPISGHTALYWYRQSLGQGLEFLIYFQGNSAPDKSGLPSDRFSAERTGGSVSTLTIQRTQQEDSAVYLCASSNRKAFFGQGTRLTVV.

V usage is TRBV20-1 and J usage is TRBJ2-6; a weak D match, TRBD1 (6 bases). CDR3 size: 16 residues. Trimming shortened V by 4 bases and J by 1 base, and 14 bases separated the two germline ends. CDR1 is DFQATT and CDR2 is SNEGSKA in the germline V gene (reference sequence). The CDR3 is CSATGPRGSGANVLTF. The DNA for the CDR3 is TGCAGTGCTACCGGGCCCAGGGGATCTGGGGCCAACGTCCTGACTTTC.

The table lists this clonotype with a few counts. This chain connects TRBV5-1 to TRBJ2-7; 7 bases match TRBD2. CDR1 and CDR2 (germline): SGHRS, YFSETQ. The junction had 8 bases not matched to a gene; V was cut back by 5 bases and J by 0 bases. The CDR3 totals 15 residues. The CDR3 nucleotides are TGCGCCAGCAGTCCGGGGGGATCCCTCTCCTACGAGCAGTACTTC. As protein: CASSPGGSLSYEQYF.

This clonotype was seen repeatedly, ten times or more. The V and J genes are TRBV4-1 and TRBJ1-6; TRBD1 is a possible D gene (6 bases). There are 18 residues in the CDR3. V was pared by 1 base and J by 8 bases, with 21 bases between. Germline V gene data show CDR1 as MGHRA and CDR2 as YSYEKL. The CDR3 bases are TGCGCCAGCAGCCAAGTGAAACAGGGCCCGGACCCGTATTCACCCCTCCACTTT. Amino acid sequence: CASSQVKQGPDPYSPLHF.

This clonotype was counted ten times or more. The CDR3 coding sequence is TGCAGTGCTCTGGGACTAGCGGGGGGGGGCACAGATACGCAGTATTTT. This gives the protein CSALGLAGGGTDTQYF. The rearrangement links TRBV20-1 to TRBJ2-3, with TRBD2 matching 16 bases. Trimming at V came to 5 bases and at J to 1 base, leaving 3 bases not matched to a gene. Germline loops: CDR1 DFQATT, CDR2 SNEGSKA (reference sequence). The CDR3 totals 16 residues.

This clonotype was seen a few times. The rearrangement joins TRBV6-1 to TRBJ1-6, with D possibly being TRBD1 (6 bases). The CDR3 loop spans 13 amino acids. CDR1 and CDR2 from the germline V gene are MNHNS and SASEGT. V gave up 7 bases and J gave up 8 bases, with 12 bases separating them. The CDR3 protein is CASTRKGDSPLHF. The CDR3, as DNA: TGTGCCAGCACTAGAAAGGGGGATTCACCCCTCCACTTT.

This clonotype was counted many times. V is TRBV20-1 and J is TRBJ2-1, with 8 bases aligning to TRBD2. CDR1 is DFQATT and CDR2 is SNEGSKA in the germline V gene (reference sequence). CDR3 length: 15 amino acids. DNA of the CDR3: TGCAGCATAAAAGTTAGCGGGAAGACCTACAATGAGCAGTTCTTC. Amino acid sequence: CSIKVSGKTYNEQFF.

This clonotype was recorded at least ten times. One end of the junction fails to match germline, which may point to a read error. This chain connects TRBV5-1 to TRBJ1-1, with TRBD1 as a possible D gene (5 bases). The CDR3 contains 14 residues. Per the germline V gene, CDR1 is SGHRS and CDR2 is YFSETQ. CDR3 nucleotides: TGTGCCAGCAGTTTAGAAACAGGGAACACTGAAGCTTTCTTT. Amino acids: CASSLETGNTEAFF.

About this clonotype: A read error may be the cause here, since a much bigger clone is one base away. This chain links TRBV6-1 with TRBJ2-7, with TRBD2 matching 7 bases. Germline CDR1 is MNHNS and CDR2 is SASEGT. V lost 6 bases and J lost 3; bases outside the gene matches: 8. The CDR3 is 14 amino acids. CDR3 in amino acids: CASSHAGEYYEQYF. The CDR3, as DNA: TGTGCCAGCAGCCACGCGGGGGAATACTACGAGCAGTACTTC.

In its sample, this clonotype was seen a few times. The rearrangement uses TRBV6-2 or TRBV6-3 and TRBJ1-1; the match to TRBD1 covers 7 bases. The CDR3 contains 17 residues. Germline-derived CDR1 and CDR2 are MNHEY and SVGEGT. V lost 5 bases to trimming and J lost 0 bases; unmatched junction nucleotides: 12. CDR3 residues: CASSDRGRGPLNTEAFF. DNA of the CDR3: TGTGCCAGCAGTGACAGAGGTAGGGGGCCTTTGAACACTGAAGCTTTCTTT.

This clonotype has ten or more counts. V is TRBV5-1 and J is TRBJ2-1; D perhaps matches TRBD1 (6 bases). V lost 4 bases and J 0 bases, leaving 20 bases between the germline ends. Germline CDR1 reads SGHRS; CDR2 reads YFSETQ. The CDR3 has 18 residues. The CDR3 nucleotides are TGCGCCAGCAGCCGAAAGACGATGGACAGCGTCTCCTACAATGAGCAGTTCTTC. Its protein is CASSRKTMDSVSYNEQFF.

This clonotype was counted many times. The chain links TRBV20-1 to TRBJ2-5; 8 bases align to TRBD2. After removal of 0 bases from V and 2 bases from J, the junction contained 8 bases not matched to a gene. This CDR3 has 16 amino acids. Germline loops: CDR1 DFQATT, CDR2 SNEGSKA (reference sequence). CDR3 DNA: TGCAGTGCTAGAGATCTTGAGCGGGGGCCACAAGAGACCCAGTACTTC. Protein sequence: CSARDLERGPQETQYF.

This clonotype was recorded many times. This chain joins TRBV29-1 and TRBJ1-1, with 7 bases aligning to TRBD1. The J segment lost 5 bases and the V segment lost 7 bases, leaving 4 bases of the junction unmatched. Germline CDR1 reads SQVTM; CDR2 reads ANQGSEA. CDR3 length: 11 amino acids. The chain's CDR3 is CSGKTGTEAFF. The CDR3, as DNA: TGCAGCGGGAAGACAGGGACTGAAGCTTTCTTT.

This clonotype was detected ten times or more. The CDR3 spells CASSPGRGSYNEQFF. The CDR3 DNA follows: TGCGCCAGCAGCCCAGGACGGGGCTCCTACAATGAGCAGTTCTTC. This chain links TRBV5-1 with TRBJ2-1; the D gene is possibly TRBD2 (5 bases). CDR3 length: 15 residues. CDR1 SGHRS and CDR2 YFSETQ come from the germline V gene. V was cut by 4 bases and J by 0 bases, with 11 bases left in between.

This clonotype was recorded at least ten times. The V call is TRBV12-3 or TRBV12-4, the J call TRBJ1-4; D gene uncertain. CDR3 length: 13 residues. Trimming pared 5 bases from V and 8 bases from J, leaving 12 bases between. The CDR3 loop is CASSLGFNEKLFF. In DNA form, the CDR3 reads TGTGCCAGCAGTCTGGGGTTCAACGAAAAACTGTTTTTT.

This clonotype was seen ten or more times. The V gene is TRBV6-5, the J gene TRBJ2-4; D is unclear. V lost 0 bases and J 8 bases, leaving 11 bases between the germline ends. The CDR3 extends over 14 amino acids. Germline CDR1 reads MNHEY; CDR2 reads SVGAGI. The CDR3 reads CASSYSNSFHIQYF. The CDR3 DNA follows: TGTGCCAGCAGTTACTCGAATTCTTTTCACATTCAGTACTTC.

In its sample, this clonotype was seen many times. The rearrangement uses TRBV5-5 and TRBJ1-1; D unclear. Trimming removed 0 bases from V and 6 bases from J, with 9 bases in between. The CDR3 sequence is 13 residues long. CDR1 and CDR2 from the germline V gene are SGHKS and YYEKEE (reference sequence). The CDR3 loop is CASSLAQSSEAFF. The CDR3 DNA reads TGTGCCAGCAGCTTGGCCCAGTCTTCTGAAGCTTTCTTT.

This clonotype was found many times. This chain uses TRBV6-5 with TRBJ2-1; maybe TRBD2 (6 bases). The V gene lost 6 bases and the J gene lost 4 bases, with 16 bases spanning the gap. The CDR3 runs to 15 residues. Germline-derived CDR1 and CDR2 are MNHEY and SVGAGI. CDR3 sequence: CASRLGSGGYNEQFF. Written as DNA, the CDR3 is TGTGCCAGCAGGCTGGGCTCTGGAGGGTACAATGAGCAGTTCTTC.

This clonotype was seen at least ten times. The V call is TRBV4-1, the J call TRBJ1-5; possibly TRBD1 for D (6 bases). Trimming shortened V by 2 bases and J by 7 bases, and 12 bases separated the two germline ends. The CDR3 totals 14 residues. Germline V lookup: CDR1 MGHRA, CDR2 YSYEKL. CDR3 sequence (DNA): TGCGCCAGCAGCCAACCTGGGACACCCCAGCCCCAGCATTTT. As protein: CASSQPGTPQPQHF.

In this sample, this clonotype turned up many times. The rearrangement joins TRBV4-1 to TRBJ2-7; no clear D. Germline CDR1 and CDR2: MGHRA and YSYEKL. The V end was cut by 0 bases, the J end by 5 bases, with 11 bases between. The CDR3 sequence is 14 residues long. The CDR3 loop reads CASSQEASSHEQYF. CDR3 in DNA: TGCGCCAGCAGCCAAGAGGCTAGTTCCCACGAGCAGTACTTC.

This clonotype was observed at least ten times. The rearrangement uses TRBV9 and TRBJ2-4; 7 positions match TRBD2. The CDR3 extends over 15 amino acids. The germline V gene encodes CDR1 SGDLS and CDR2 YYNGEE. Trimming at V came to 3 bases and at J to 7 bases, leaving 10 bases not matched to a gene. CDR3 residues: CASSALAGGRNIQYF. In DNA, the CDR3 is TGTGCCAGCAGCGCATTAGCGGGTGGAAGGAACATTCAGTACTTC.

This clonotype has a count of ten or more. The J gene is TRBJ1-3, the V gene TRBV19; D gene unclear. The germline V and J ends were trimmed by 10 bases and 0 bases, with 13 bases remaining between them. This CDR3 region has 14 residues. Per germline, CDR1 LNHDA and CDR2 SQIVND (reference sequence). The chain's CDR3 is CATIDRGSGNTIYF. The DNA for the CDR3 is TGTGCCACCATAGACCGGGGCTCTGGAAACACCATATATTTT.

This clonotype was seen many times. The chain uses TRBV11-2 and TRBJ2-3, with D perhaps matching TRBD1 (6 bases). This CDR3 has 14 amino acids. CDR1 and CDR2 from the germline V gene are SGHAT and FQNNGV. The V end lost 3 bases, the J end lost 0 bases, and 7 bases lay between the germline ends. The CDR3: CASSFGGSTDTQYF. CDR3 nucleotides: TGTGCCAGCAGCTTTGGGGGCAGCACAGATACGCAGTATTTT.